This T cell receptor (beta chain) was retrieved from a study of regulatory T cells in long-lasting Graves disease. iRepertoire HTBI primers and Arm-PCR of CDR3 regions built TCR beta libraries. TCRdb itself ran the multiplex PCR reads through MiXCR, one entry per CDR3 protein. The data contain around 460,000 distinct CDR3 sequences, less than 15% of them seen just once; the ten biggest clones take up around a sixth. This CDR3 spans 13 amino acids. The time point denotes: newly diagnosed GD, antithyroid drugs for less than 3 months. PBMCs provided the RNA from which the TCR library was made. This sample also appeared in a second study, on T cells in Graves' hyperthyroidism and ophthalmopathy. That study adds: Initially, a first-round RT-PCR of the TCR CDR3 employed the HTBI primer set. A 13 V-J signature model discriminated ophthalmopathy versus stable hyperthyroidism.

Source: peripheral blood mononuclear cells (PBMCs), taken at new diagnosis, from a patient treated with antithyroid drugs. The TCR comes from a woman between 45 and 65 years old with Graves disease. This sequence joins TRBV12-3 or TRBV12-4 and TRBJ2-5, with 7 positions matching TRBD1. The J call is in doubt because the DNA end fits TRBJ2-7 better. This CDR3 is CASRSIQGNEQYF. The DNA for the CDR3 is TGTGCCAGCAGAAGTATACAGGGGAACGAGCAGTACTTC.